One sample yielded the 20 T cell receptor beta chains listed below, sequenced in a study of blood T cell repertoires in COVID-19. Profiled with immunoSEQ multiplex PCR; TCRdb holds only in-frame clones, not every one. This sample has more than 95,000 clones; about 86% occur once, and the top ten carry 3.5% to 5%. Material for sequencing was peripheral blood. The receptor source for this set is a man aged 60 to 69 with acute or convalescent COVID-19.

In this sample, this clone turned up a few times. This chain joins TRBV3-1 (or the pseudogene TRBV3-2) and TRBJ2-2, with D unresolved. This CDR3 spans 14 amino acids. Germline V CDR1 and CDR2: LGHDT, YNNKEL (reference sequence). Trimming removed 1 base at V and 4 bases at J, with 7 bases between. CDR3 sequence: CASSQATLTGELFF. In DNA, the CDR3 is TGTGCCAGCAGCCAAGCTACCCTCACCGGGGAGCTGTTTTTT.

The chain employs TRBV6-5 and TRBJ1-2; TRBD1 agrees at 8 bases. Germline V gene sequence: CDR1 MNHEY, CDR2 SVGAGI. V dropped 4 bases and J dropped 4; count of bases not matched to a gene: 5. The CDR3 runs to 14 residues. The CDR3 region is CASSSDRVGYGYTF. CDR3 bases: TGTGCCAGCAGTTCGGACAGGGTGGGCTATGGCTACACCTTC.

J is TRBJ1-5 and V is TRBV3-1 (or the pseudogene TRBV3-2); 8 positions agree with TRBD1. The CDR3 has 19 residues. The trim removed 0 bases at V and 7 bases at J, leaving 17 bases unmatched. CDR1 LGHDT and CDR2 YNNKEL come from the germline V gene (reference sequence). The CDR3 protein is CASSQDYNPGQGEDQPQHF. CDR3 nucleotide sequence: TGTGCCAGCAGCCAAGATTACAACCCCGGACAGGGCGAGGACCAGCCCCAGCATTTT.

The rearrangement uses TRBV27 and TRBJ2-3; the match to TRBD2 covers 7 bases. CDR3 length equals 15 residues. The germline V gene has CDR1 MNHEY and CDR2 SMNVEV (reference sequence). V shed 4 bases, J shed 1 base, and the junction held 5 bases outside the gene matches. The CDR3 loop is CASSSRLAGTDTQYF. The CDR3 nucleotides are TGTGCCAGCAGTTCCCGACTAGCAGGCACAGATACGCAGTATTTT.

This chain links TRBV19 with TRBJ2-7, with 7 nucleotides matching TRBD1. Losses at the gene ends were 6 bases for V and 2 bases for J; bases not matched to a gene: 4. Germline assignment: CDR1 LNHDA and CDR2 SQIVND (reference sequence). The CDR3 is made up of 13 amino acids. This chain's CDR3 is CASRMTGTYEQYF. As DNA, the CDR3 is TGTGCCAGTAGAATGACAGGGACCTACGAGCAGTACTTC.

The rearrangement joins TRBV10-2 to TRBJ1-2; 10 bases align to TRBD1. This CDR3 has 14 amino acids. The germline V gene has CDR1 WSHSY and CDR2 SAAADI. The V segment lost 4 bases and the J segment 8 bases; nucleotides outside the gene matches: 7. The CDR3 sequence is CASSAGTGDRGYTF. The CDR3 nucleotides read TGCGCCAGCAGTGCCGGGACAGGGGACCGGGGCTACACCTTC.

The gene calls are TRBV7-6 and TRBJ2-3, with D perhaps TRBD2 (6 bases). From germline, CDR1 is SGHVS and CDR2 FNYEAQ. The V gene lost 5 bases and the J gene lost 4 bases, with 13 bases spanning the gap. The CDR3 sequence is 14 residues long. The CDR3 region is CASSMLLAPDTQYF. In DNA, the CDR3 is TGTGCCAGCAGCATGTTACTAGCCCCAGATACGCAGTATTTT.

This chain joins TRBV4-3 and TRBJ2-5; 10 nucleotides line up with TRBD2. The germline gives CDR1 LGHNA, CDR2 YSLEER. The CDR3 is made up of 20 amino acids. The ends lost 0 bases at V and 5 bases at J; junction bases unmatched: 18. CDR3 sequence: CASSQERSGRAGFLGETQYF. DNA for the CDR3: TGCGCCAGCAGCCAAGAGCGAAGCGGGAGGGCCGGGTTTCTAGGTGAGACCCAGTACTTC.

CDR3 protein: CASSVAQAGYGYTF. The DNA of the CDR3 is TGTGCCAGCAGCGTAGCCCAGGCAGGCTATGGCTACACCTTC. V gene TRBV9 combines with J gene TRBJ1-2; D is unclear. This CDR3 has 14 residues. The V end lost 0 bases, the J end lost 4 bases, and 10 bases lay between the germline ends. In germline, CDR1 is SGDLS, CDR2 YYNGEE.

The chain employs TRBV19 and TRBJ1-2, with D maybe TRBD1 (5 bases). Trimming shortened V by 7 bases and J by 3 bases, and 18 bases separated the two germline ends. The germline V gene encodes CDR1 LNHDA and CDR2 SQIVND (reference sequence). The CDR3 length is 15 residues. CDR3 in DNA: TGTGCCAGTATGGGGGGGTCCGTTTTGGACTATGGCTACACCTTC. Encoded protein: CASMGGSVLDYGYTF. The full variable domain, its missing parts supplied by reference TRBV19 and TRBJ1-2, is DGGITQSPKYLFRKEGQNVTLSCEQNLNHDAMYWYRQDPGQGLRLIYYSQIVNDFQKGDIAEGYSVSREKKESFPLTVTSAQKNPTAFYLCASMGGSVLDYGYTFGSGTRLTVV.

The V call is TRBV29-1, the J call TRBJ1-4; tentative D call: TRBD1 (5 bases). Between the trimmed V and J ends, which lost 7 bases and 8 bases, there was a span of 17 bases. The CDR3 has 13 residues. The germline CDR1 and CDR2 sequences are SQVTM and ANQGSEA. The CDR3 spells CSAVGQAGEKLFF. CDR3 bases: TGCAGCGCCGTAGGACAAGCAGGGGAAAAACTGTTTTTT.

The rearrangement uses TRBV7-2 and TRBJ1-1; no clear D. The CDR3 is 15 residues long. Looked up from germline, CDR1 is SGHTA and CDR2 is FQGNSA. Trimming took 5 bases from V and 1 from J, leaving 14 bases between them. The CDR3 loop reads CASSPWTGGNTEAFF. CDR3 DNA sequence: TGTGCCAGCAGCCCGTGGACCGGAGGGAACACTGAAGCTTTCTTT. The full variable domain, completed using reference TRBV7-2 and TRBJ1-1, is GAGVSQSPSNKVTEKGKDVELRCDPISGHTALYWYRQSLGQGLEFLIYFQGNSAPDKSGLPSDRFSAERTGGSVSTLTIQRTQQEDSAVYLCASSPWTGGNTEAFFGQGTRLTVV.

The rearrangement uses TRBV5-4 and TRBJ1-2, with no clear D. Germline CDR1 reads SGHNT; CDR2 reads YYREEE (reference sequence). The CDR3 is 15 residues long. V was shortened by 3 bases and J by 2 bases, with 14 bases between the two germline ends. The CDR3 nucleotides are TGTGCCAGCAGCTCTCAAGCAGGCCCCAACTATGGCTACACCTTC. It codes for CASSSQAGPNYGYTF.

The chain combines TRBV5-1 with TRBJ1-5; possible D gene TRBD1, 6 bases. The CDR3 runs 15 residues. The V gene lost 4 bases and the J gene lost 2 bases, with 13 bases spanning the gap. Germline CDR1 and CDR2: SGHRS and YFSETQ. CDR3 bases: TGCGCCAGCAGCCTACAGGGAGGGGGCAATCAGCCCCAGCATTTT. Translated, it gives CASSLQGGGNQPQHF.

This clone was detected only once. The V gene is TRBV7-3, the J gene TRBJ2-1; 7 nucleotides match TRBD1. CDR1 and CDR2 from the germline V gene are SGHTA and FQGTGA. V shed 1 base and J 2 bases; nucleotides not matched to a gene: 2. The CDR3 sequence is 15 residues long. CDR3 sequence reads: CASSLITGAYNEQFF. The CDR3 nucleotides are TGTGCCAGCAGCTTAATAACAGGGGCCTACAATGAGCAGTTCTTC.

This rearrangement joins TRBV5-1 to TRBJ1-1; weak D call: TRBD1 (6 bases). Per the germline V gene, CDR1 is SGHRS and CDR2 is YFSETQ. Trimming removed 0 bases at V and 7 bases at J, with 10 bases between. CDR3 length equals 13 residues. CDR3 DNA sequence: TGCGCCAGCAGCTTGGGCGGACAGATTGAAGCTTTCTTT. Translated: CASSLGGQIEAFF.

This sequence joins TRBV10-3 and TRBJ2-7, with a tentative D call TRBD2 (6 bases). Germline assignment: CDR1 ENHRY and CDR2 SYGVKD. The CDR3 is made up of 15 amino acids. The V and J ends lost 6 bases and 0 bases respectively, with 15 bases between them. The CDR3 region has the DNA TGTGCCATCAGAGGAGCGGGCGAGAGCTCCTACGAGCAGTACTTC. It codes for CAIRGAGESSYEQYF.

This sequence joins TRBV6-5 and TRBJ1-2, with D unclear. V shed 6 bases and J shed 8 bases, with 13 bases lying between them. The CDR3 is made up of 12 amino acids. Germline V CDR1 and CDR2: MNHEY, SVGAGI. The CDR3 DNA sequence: TGTGCCAGCAGATACCCACTCGGGGGCTACACCTTC. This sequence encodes CASRYPLGGYTF.

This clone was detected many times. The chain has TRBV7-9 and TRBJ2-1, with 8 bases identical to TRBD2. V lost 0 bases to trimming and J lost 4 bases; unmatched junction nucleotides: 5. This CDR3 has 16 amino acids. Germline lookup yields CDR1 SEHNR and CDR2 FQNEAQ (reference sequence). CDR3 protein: CASSLAGSGAYNEQFF. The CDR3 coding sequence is TGTGCCAGCAGCTTAGCGGGTAGCGGGGCTTACAATGAGCAGTTCTTC.

In nucleotides, the CDR3 is TGTGCCAGTAAAAGAGACAGGGATGCCGGGGAGCTGTTTTTT. This gives the protein CASKRDRDAGELFF. The V and J genes are TRBV19 and TRBJ2-2; 7 nucleotides match TRBD1. Trimming removed 7 bases from V and 6 bases from J; junction bases left unmatched: 8. This CDR3 comprises 14 residues. The V gene's germline CDR1 is LNHDA and CDR2 SQIVND (reference sequence). Together with reference TRBV19 and TRBJ2-2, the CDR3 gives the full variable domain: DGGITQSPKYLFRKEGQNVTLSCEQNLNHDAMYWYRQDPGQGLRLIYYSQIVNDFQKGDIAEGYSVSREKKESFPLTVTSAQKNPTAFYLCASKRDRDAGELFFGEGSRLTVL.